These T cell receptor beta chains were read from a single sample in a study of early T cells in non-severe SARS-CoV-2 infection. TCRdb called the 5' RACE reads again in MiXCR, with one record for every CDR3 protein. In the table there are 75,000 to 100,000 distinct CDR3 sequences, roughly 15% of which are singletons. Input material: whole blood. The receptors were sampled from an adult who was a healthcare worker with PCR-confirmed SARS-CoV-2 infection or an uninfected control (not recorded which). Both conserved end residues are part of each CDR3.

v_call,cdr3_aa
TRBV4-3,CASSQAVRGNTEAFF
TRBV4-3,CASSQDDESPNTNNEQFF
TRBV6-5,CASKVAGEKAGELFF
TRBV9,CASSPSGNHQPQHF
TRBV29-1,CSVDEGAMNTEAFF
TRBV28,CASIGQLPYEQYF
TRBV7-2,CASSYLAGGPDEQYF
TRBV12-3/TRBV12-4,CASRGGAGQDLYEQFF
TRBV7-6,CASSWGQGDTEAFF
TRBV28,CASSSHGLAGNEQFF
TRBV10-3,CAISESKERTSGKKEQFF
TRBV4-3,CASSQDLGTSGRLSSYNEQFF
TRBV7-2,CASSPVRAGANVLTF
TRBV20-1,CSARESPGETQYF
TRBV25-1,CASSRGTEEDEQYF
TRBV19,CASSVTGANVLTF
TRBV6-6,CASSPIDRGSQYDYGYTF
TRBV4-1,CASSQAIGGEQYF
TRBV6-5,CASSDTDRRANTIYF
TRBV5-1,CASSLGTDPSDTQYF
TRBV7-2,CASSLGGSPYEQYF
TRBV6-1,CASLLRLASYEQYF
TRBV5-5,CASSSSPQSLYEQYF
TRBV9,CASSVLEAGANVLTF
TRBV20-1,CSARADLNNQPQHF
TRBV7-9,CASTEDTNYNEQFF
TRBV5-1,CASSSQRTGGADTQYF
TRBV28,CASSPITTYTGPEAFF
TRBV4-3,CASSQAYEGLGQYF
TRBV2,CASRAGQTNTGELFF
TRBV20-1,CSASHTTQGGYTDTQYF